The 8 T cell receptor beta chains listed next were all sequenced from one sample in a study of blood T cell repertoires in COVID-19. Here immunoSEQ multiplex PCR was the method, and the copy in TCRdb shows in-frame clones only, minus some. The sample shows fewer than 120,000 clones, roughly 80% of them seen only once. Sequencing was done on a sample of peripheral blood. The source is a woman aged 60-75 years with acute or convalescent COVID-19.

The chain links TRBV2 to TRBJ1-3; D uncertain. The CDR3 sequence is 14 residues long. Trimming pared 4 bases from V and 4 bases from J, leaving 11 bases between. Per germline, CDR1 SNHLY and CDR2 FYNNEI. The DNA for the CDR3 is TGTGCCAGCAGTGTTGCAGGCGTCGGAAACACCATATATTTT. Its translation is CASSVAGVGNTIYF.

The gene calls are TRBV9 and TRBJ1-1; D remains ambiguous. This CDR3 is 14 amino acids long. From germline, CDR1 is SGDLS and CDR2 YYNGEE. Trimming took off 2 bases at V and 5 bases at J, with 13 bases between the two ends. Here the CDR3 DNA reads TGTGCCAGCAGCGTCTCCGCCGCGGGTACTGAAGCTTTCTTT. This translates into CASSVSAAGTEAFF.

The gene calls are TRBV9 and TRBJ2-5, with D perhaps TRBD2 (5 bases). This CDR3 region has 14 residues. Trimming pared 7 bases from V and 5 bases from J, leaving 18 bases between. Germline V gene sequence: CDR1 SGDLS, CDR2 YYNGEE. This chain's CDR3 is CASGYVGDAETQYF. The CDR3 DNA sequence: TGTGCCAGCGGGTACGTCGGGGATGCGGAGACCCAGTACTTC.

CDR3 loop: CASGTGGNTGELFF. CDR3 bases: TGTGCCAGCGGAACGGGGGGCAACACCGGGGAGCTGTTTTTT. This chain joins TRBV9 and TRBJ2-2; D is possibly TRBD2 (7 bases). Germline V CDR1 and CDR2: SGDLS, YYNGEE. V gave up 7 bases and J gave up 2 bases, with 12 bases separating them. The CDR3 runs to 14 residues.

The table lists this clone with a count of one. The J gene is TRBJ1-1, the V gene TRBV7-2; D is possibly TRBD1 (6 bases). Germline V lookup: CDR1 SGHTA, CDR2 FQGNSA. The germline V and J ends were trimmed by 1 base and 5 bases, with 14 bases remaining between them. The CDR3 contains 15 residues. The CDR3 region has the DNA TGTGCCAGCAGCTTAGGAGTCAGCAGGGGAACTGAAGCTTTCTTT. It yields the protein CASSLGVSRGTEAFF.

V and J are TRBV5-8 and TRBJ1-4; D gene unclear. V gave up 3 bases and J gave up 6 bases, with 12 bases separating them. Germline CDR1 and CDR2: SGHTS and YDEGEE. The CDR3 has 14 residues. The DNA of the CDR3 is TGTGCCAGCAGCTCGACACGGTCCTATGAAAAACTGTTTTTT. This gives the protein CASSSTRSYEKLFF.

V and J are TRBV15 and TRBJ1-2; D remains ambiguous. Germline CDR1 LNHNV, CDR2 YYDKDF (reference sequence). The CDR3 extends over 14 amino acids. V was trimmed by 0 bases and J by 4 bases, leaving 9 bases between them. CDR3 sequence: CATSRDRQSYGYTF. As DNA, the CDR3 is TGTGCCACCAGCAGAGATCGCCAGTCCTATGGCTACACCTTC.

The chain employs TRBV6-5 and TRBJ1-6; D perhaps matches TRBD1 (5 bases). Trimming removed 6 bases from V and 1 base from J, with 10 bases in between. The length of the CDR3 is 15 residues. CDR1 MNHEY and CDR2 SVGAGI come from the germline V gene. DNA of the CDR3: TGTGCCAGCAGGCAGGGTGGTTCCTATAATTCACCCCTCCACTTT. Encoded protein: CASRQGGSYNSPLHF.